This T cell receptor (beta chain) was identified during a study of OX40 agonist ivuxolimab in advanced cancers. Study-wide results and caveats: At 0.1 to 3.0 mg/kg and by week 6, CD4+ and CD8+ T cells in the blood had expanded clonally.

This CDR3 is built from 13 residues. The germline V gene has CDR1 GTSNPN and CDR2 SVGIG (reference sequence). With 3 bases removed from V and 5 bases from J, the gap between germline ends came to 13 bases. With regard to this clone: As yet, its antigen is unknown.

Measured with immunoSEQ multiplex PCR; TCRdb has only the in-frame clones, and not every one. The profile shows 25,000 to 35,000 clones, around nine tenths of them singletons. The chain recombines TRBV30 with TRBJ2-5; D possibly corresponds to TRBD1 (5 bases). The specimen comprised CD4+ or CD8+ T cells sorted from blood, sampled in a trial of the OX40 agonist ivuxolimab. The source of this sequence is an adult with an advanced solid tumor such as melanoma, head and neck, liver or kidney cancer. The CDR3 coding sequence is TGTGCCTGGAGATTCAGGGAAGCGGAGACCCAGTACTTC. This sequence encodes CAWRFREAETQYF.